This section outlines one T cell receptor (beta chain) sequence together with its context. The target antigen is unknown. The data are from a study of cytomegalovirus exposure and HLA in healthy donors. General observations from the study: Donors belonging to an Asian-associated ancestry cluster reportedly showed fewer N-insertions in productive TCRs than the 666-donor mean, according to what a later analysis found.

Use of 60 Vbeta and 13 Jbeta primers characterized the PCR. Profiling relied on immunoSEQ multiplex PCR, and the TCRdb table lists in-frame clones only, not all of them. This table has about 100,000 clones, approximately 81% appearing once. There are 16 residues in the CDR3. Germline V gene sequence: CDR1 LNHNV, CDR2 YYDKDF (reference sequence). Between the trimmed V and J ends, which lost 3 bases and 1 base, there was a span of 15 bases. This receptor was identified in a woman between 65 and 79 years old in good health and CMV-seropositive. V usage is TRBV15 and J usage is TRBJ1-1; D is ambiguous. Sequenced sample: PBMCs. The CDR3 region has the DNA TGTGCCACCAGCAGGCCCACCGCTCAGTCGAACACTGAAGCTTTCTTT. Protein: CATSRPTAQSNTEAFF.